This note documents a single T cell receptor (beta chain) sequence. Its antigen remains unknown. This sample was taken from a study of T cells after posttransplantation cyclophosphamide. Broader study findings: Later post-transplant blood repertoires were often dominated by donor CD8+ memory clones. Tissue-infiltrating T cells from skin or gut overlapped little with blood T cells. Recipient CMV seropositivity and CMV reactivation strongly tracked TRB clonality.

Clones were read by immunoSEQ multiplex PCR, and TCRdb kept only the in-frame ones, dropping some. The table lists about 30,000 clones, roughly 91% of them singletons. Cells defined as naive were viable CD3+CD4+ or CD3+CD8+ and CCR7+CD45RA+CD45RO-CD95-CD27+CD28+. On the day of bone marrow donation, the related graft donor provided peripheral blood. From germline, CDR1 is SGHRS and CDR2 YFSETQ. This CDR3 contains 15 residues. Between the trimmed V and J ends, which lost 0 bases and 1 base, there was a span of 9 bases. This receptor was obtained from a young man in good health and a related stem cell transplant donor. Sequencing was performed on naive CD4+ T cells sorted from blood. The chain employs TRBV5-1 and TRBJ2-3, with D perhaps matching TRBD2 (6 bases). The DNA of the CDR3 is TGCGCCAGCAGCTTGGACGGGGGTGGCACAGATACGCAGTATTTT. Its protein is CASSLDGGGTDTQYF.